Below, 15 T cell receptor beta chains from the same sample are listed, as sequenced in a study of T cells in tumors after PD-1 blockade. Profiling relied on immunoSEQ multiplex PCR, and the TCRdb table lists in-frame clones only, not all of them. This repertoire shows around 35,000 clones, 73% found once; its top ten account for around 40%. Material: PBMCs, obtained after anti-PD-1 treatment. The source is a human donor with basal cell carcinoma.

This chain uses TRBV19 with TRBJ1-6, with D uncertain. Trimming stripped 5 bases from V and 7 bases from J, with 6 bases between. Germline V lookup: CDR1 LNHDA, CDR2 SQIVND (reference sequence). CDR3 length: 12 residues. CDR3 sequence: CASSEVNSPLHF. CDR3 in DNA: TGTGCCAGTAGTGAAGTGAATTCACCCCTCCACTTT.

Notes on this clone: The junction departs from the called germline gene at one end, perhaps through a read error. The chain joins TRBV7-9 to TRBJ2-7; 10 nucleotides align to TRBD2. This CDR3 region has 13 residues. Germline values: CDR1 SEHNR, CDR2 FQNEAQ (reference sequence). CDR3 nucleotide sequence: TGTGCCAGCAGCTTAGGAAGCGGGGGGGCCCCAGTCTTC. Translating it yields CASSLGSGGAPVF. Variable domain in full (rest from reference TRBV7-9 and TRBJ2-7): DTGVSQNPRHKITKRGQNVTFRCDPISEHNRLYWYRQTLGQGPEFLTYFQNEAQLEKSRLLSDRFSAERPKGSFSTLEIQRTEQGDSAMYLCASSLGSGGAPVFGPGTRLTVT.

The gene calls are TRBV6-5 and TRBJ1-1; D gene uncertain. V lost 7 bases and J 1 base, leaving 13 bases between the germline ends. In germline, CDR1 is MNHEY, CDR2 SVGAGI. CDR3 length: 14 amino acids. The CDR3 DNA is TGTGCCAGCAAGGTCCGGCCGCCGAACACTGAAGCTTTCTTT. Protein: CASKVRPPNTEAFF.

The CDR3 is CAIRGGESYNSPLHF. Here the CDR3 DNA reads TGTGCCATCAGGGGGGGGGAATCCTATAATTCACCCCTCCACTTT. This chain uses TRBV10-3 with TRBJ1-6; a weak D match, TRBD1 (5 bases). Trimming took off 6 bases at V and 1 base at J, with 10 bases between the two ends. In germline, CDR1 is ENHRY, CDR2 SYGVKD. The CDR3 consists of 15 residues.

The chain recombines TRBV30 with TRBJ1-2, with D hard to call. V gave up 5 bases and J gave up 1 base, with 8 bases separating them. This CDR3 is built from 12 residues. CDR1 and CDR2 from the germline V gene are GTSNPN and SVGIG (reference sequence). DNA for the CDR3: TGTGCCTGGCGACCGAATAACTATGGCTACACCTTC. This codes for CAWRPNNYGYTF.

The V call is TRBV5-8, the J call TRBJ2-4; 7 bases are shared with TRBD1. The CDR3 is 14 amino acids. Trimming cost V 1 base and J 3 bases; bases outside gene matches: 1. Germline V lookup: CDR1 SGHTS, CDR2 YDEGEE. In DNA form, the CDR3 reads TGTGCCAGCAGCTTGTACAGGGGCAAAAACATTCAGTACTTC. Amino acids: CASSLYRGKNIQYF.

This clone has a single count. The chain carries TRBV11-3 and TRBJ1-1; D unresolved. The CDR3 is 15 residues long. Germline assignment: CDR1 SGHNT and CDR2 YENEEA. V dropped 2 bases and J dropped 7 bases, with 17 bases sitting between them. The CDR3 reads CASSLSLAETDEAFF. The DNA of the CDR3 is TGTGCCAGCAGCTTAAGTCTGGCGGAAACTGATGAAGCTTTCTTT.

This chain joins TRBV7-6 and TRBJ2-7, with D maybe TRBD2 (5 bases). From germline, CDR1 is SGHVS and CDR2 FNYEAQ. The CDR3 is 14 residues long. The germline V and J ends were trimmed by 1 base and 4 bases, with 11 bases remaining between them. As DNA, the CDR3 is TGTGCCAGCAGCTTAGATGCGGGCTTTTACGAGCAGTACTTC. This translates into CASSLDAGFYEQYF. Looking up the rest from reference TRBV7-6 and TRBJ2-7 gives the full variable domain: GAGVSQSPRYKVTKRGQDVALRCDPISGHVSLYWYRQALGQGPEFLTYFNYEAQQDKSGLPNDRFSAERPEGSISTLTIQRTEQRDSAMYRCASSLDAGFYEQYFGPGTRLTVT.

This chain uses TRBV20-1 with TRBJ1-1; no clear D gene. CDR1 is DFQATT, CDR2 SNEGSKA, per germline (reference sequence). Trimming took off 3 bases at V and 11 bases at J, with 13 bases between the two ends. This CDR3 has 11 amino acids. The CDR3 nucleotides are TGCAGTGCTAGTCCCCAGACCGTGGCTTTCTTT. Protein: CSASPQTVAFF.

This rearrangement joins TRBV3-1 (or the pseudogene TRBV3-2) to TRBJ2-1; TRBD2 agrees at 7 bases. V shed 0 bases, J shed 8 bases, and the junction held 10 bases outside the gene matches. The germline V gene has CDR1 LGHDT and CDR2 YNNKEL (reference sequence). This CDR3 is 16 amino acids long. The CDR3 DNA is TGTGCCAGCAGCCAAGATCGGGGGGAGGGGAGGGATGAGCAGTTCTTC. Residues: CASSQDRGEGRDEQFF.

This clone has a single count. The rearrangement uses TRBV18 and TRBJ2-6; no definite D call. The CDR3 contains 17 residues. The V gene lost 5 bases and the J gene lost 1 base, with 15 bases spanning the gap. The V gene's germline CDR1 is KGHSH and CDR2 LQKENI. The CDR3 sequence: CASSSIEFRSGANVLTF. CDR3 in DNA: TGTGCCAGCTCATCCATAGAGTTTAGGTCTGGGGCCAACGTCCTGACTTTC.

The rearrangement joins TRBV6-1 to TRBJ2-2; TRBD1 matches at 7 bases. V was pared by 4 bases and J by 4 bases, with 9 bases of the junction left unmatched. The V gene's germline CDR1 is MNHNS and CDR2 SASEGT. The CDR3 sequence is 16 residues long. The CDR3 coding sequence is TGTGCCAGCAGTGCTTGGACAGGTCGGGCCACCGGGGAGCTGTTTTTT. It specifies CASSAWTGRATGELFF.

The V and J genes are TRBV21-1 and TRBJ2-6; no DNA check was done on the table's D call, TRBD1. TRBV21-1 is flagged as a pseudogene. This CDR3 has 20 residues. DNA of the CDR3: TGTGCCAGCAGCAAATCCCGAGACAGGGACCCCCGTTCGGGGGCCAACGTCCTGACTTTC. It codes for CASSKSRDRDPRSGANVLTF.

This clone was counted a single time. The V call is TRBV5-4, the J call TRBJ2-4, with TRBD2 matching 7 bases. The CDR3 runs to 14 residues. Per germline, CDR1 SGHNT and CDR2 YYREEE (reference sequence). Unmatched junction bases numbered 6, after V lost 3 bases and J lost 6 bases. The CDR3: CASSSQSGVNIQYF. The CDR3 DNA is TGTGCCAGCAGCTCCCAGAGCGGGGTAAACATTCAGTACTTC.

V is TRBV28 and J is TRBJ1-2; no firm D call. The germline gives CDR1 MDHEN, CDR2 SYDVKM. The CDR3 runs 12 residues. The germline V and J ends were trimmed by 3 bases and 7 bases, with 9 bases remaining between them. In DNA form, the CDR3 reads TGTGCCAGCAGTTTGGCACAGTTTGGCTACACCTTC. This gives the protein CASSLAQFGYTF.